The 19 T cell receptor beta chains presented below share a single source sample, sequenced in a study of control samples from healthy donors and cancer patients. Profiling relied on immunoSEQ multiplex PCR, and the TCRdb table lists in-frame clones only, not all of them. The profile covers 350,000 to 450,000 clones, with approximately 92% appearing a single time and 5.5% to 7.5% taken by the ten largest. Material for sequencing was PBMCs. Every receptor here comes from a man aged 40-55 years with head and neck cancer.

Only one count was recorded for this clone. The CDR3 here is CASSLGRQPQHF. In DNA, the CDR3 is TGTGCCAGCAGCCTTGGACGTCAGCCCCAGCATTTT. The rearrangement links TRBV7-8 to TRBJ1-5, with unresolved D. Trimming took 5 bases from V and 6 from J, leaving 8 bases between them. There are 12 residues in the CDR3. CDR1 is SGHVS, CDR2 FQNEAQ, per germline.

This chain joins TRBV30 and TRBJ1-2; D might be TRBD1 (6 bases). CDR1 and CDR2 (germline): GTSNPN, SVGIG (reference sequence). Trimming took 3 bases from V and 2 from J, leaving 10 bases between them. The length of the CDR3 is 13 residues. CDR3 coding DNA: TGTGCCTGGAGGGCAGGGGAAAACTATGGCTACACCTTC. Translating it yields CAWRAGENYGYTF.

The J gene is TRBJ1-5, the V gene TRBV28; no firm D call. This CDR3 is 14 amino acids long. Between the trimmed V and J ends, which lost 7 bases and 3 bases, there was a span of 13 bases. Germline CDR1 MDHEN, CDR2 SYDVKM. CDR3 sequence: CASKLRTINQPQHF. Written as DNA, the CDR3 is TGTGCCAGCAAACTCCGGACCATCAATCAGCCCCAGCATTTT. The variable domain in full, completed from reference TRBV28 and TRBJ1-5, reads DVKVTQSSRYLVKRTGEKVFLECVQDMDHENMFWYRQDPGLGLRLIYFSYDVKMKEKGDIPEGYSVSREKKERFSLILESASTNQTSMYLCASKLRTINQPQHFGDGTRLSIL.

The chain combines TRBV23-1 with TRBJ1-5; D remains ambiguous. TRBV23-1 is identified as an open reading frame with a role that is uncertain. The CDR3 runs 17 residues. The V end lost 0 bases, the J end lost 2 bases, and 14 bases lay between the germline ends. CDR3 residues: CASSQSRGGRGNQPQHF. Here the CDR3 DNA reads TGCGCCAGCAGTCAATCGCGTGGAGGTCGGGGCAATCAGCCCCAGCATTTT.

A single count supports this clone. The chain recombines TRBV5-4 with TRBJ2-5; TRBD1 matches 12 bases. CDR1 is SGHNT and CDR2 is YYREEE in the germline V gene (reference sequence). V was pared by 3 bases and J by 2 bases, with 11 bases of the junction left unmatched. This CDR3 spans 18 amino acids. For the CDR3, the DNA is TGTGCCAGCAGCTCCGGGACAGGGGGCCCCCGGGGACAAGAGACCCAGTACTTC. Translation: CASSSGTGGPRGQETQYF.

This chain joins TRBV5-6 and TRBJ1-5; D unresolved. The CDR3 length is 14 residues. V dropped 0 bases and J dropped 6 bases, with 10 bases sitting between them. Germline values: CDR1 SGHDT, CDR2 YYEEEE. The CDR3 DNA sequence: TGTGCCAGCAGCTTGGCTAAACAGAGTCAGCCCCAGCATTTT. Protein sequence: CASSLAKQSQPQHF. Complete variable domain (other parts from reference TRBV5-6 and TRBJ1-5): DAGVTQSPTHLIKTRGQQVTLRCSPKSGHDTVSWYQQALGQGPQFIFQYYEEEERQRGNFPDRFSGHQFPNYSSELNVNALLLGDSALYLCASSLAKQSQPQHFGDGTRLSIL.

The chain employs TRBV7-2 and TRBJ1-4; D ambiguous. The length of the CDR3 is 14 residues. Trimming cost V 2 bases and J 3 bases, with 7 bases left between them. Germline CDR1 SGHTA, CDR2 FQGNSA. In nucleotides, the CDR3 is TGTGCCAGCAGCTTACGGGGTTCTAATGAAAAACTGTTTTTT. Translation: CASSLRGSNEKLFF.

V usage is TRBV15 and J usage is TRBJ2-5, with 11 nucleotides matching TRBD2. Germline V gives CDR1 LNHNV, CDR2 YYDKDF (reference sequence). After removal of 1 base from V and 4 bases from J, the junction contained 5 bases not matched to a gene. The CDR3 sequence is 16 residues long. CDR3: CATSRAPSGGLETQYF. CDR3 bases: TGTGCCACCAGCAGAGCCCCTAGCGGGGGGTTAGAGACCCAGTACTTC.

The chain has TRBV6-5 and TRBJ1-1; D gene unclear. Germline V lookup: CDR1 MNHEY, CDR2 SVGAGI. The CDR3 has 13 residues. The V end lost 7 bases, the J end lost 1 base, and 10 bases lay between the germline ends. The CDR3 coding sequence is TGTGCCAGCACCTGGGTGCCGAACACTGAAGCTTTCTTT. As protein: CASTWVPNTEAFF.

This chain links TRBV11-2 with TRBJ2-7; TRBD2 might be the D (6 bases). The germline gives CDR1 SGHAT, CDR2 FQNNGV. CDR3 length: 16 residues. V lost 1 base to trimming and J lost 3 bases, with 16 bases between them. CDR3 region: CASSLVSSAGRYEQYF. Written as DNA, the CDR3 is TGTGCCAGCAGCTTAGTCAGTTCGGCGGGACGCTACGAGCAGTACTTC.

This chain connects TRBV11-3 to TRBJ2-1, with D maybe TRBD2 (6 bases). CDR3 length: 14 residues. CDR1 and CDR2 from the germline V gene are SGHNT and YENEEA. V was trimmed by 5 bases and J by 6 bases, leaving 14 bases between them. The CDR3 DNA reads as TGTGCCAGCAGCGCGGGACCTGGGGTCAATGAGCAGTTCTTC. Translated: CASSAGPGVNEQFF.

This rearrangement joins TRBV3-1 (or the pseudogene TRBV3-2) to TRBJ2-5; no clear D gene. The CDR3 runs 16 residues. Germline-derived CDR1 and CDR2 are LGHDT and YNNKEL (reference sequence). The V gene lost 4 bases and the J gene lost 1 base, with 16 bases spanning the gap. CDR3 protein: CASSLLPGNLQETQYF. The CDR3 DNA follows: TGTGCCAGCAGCCTTCTTCCGGGTAACCTCCAAGAGACCCAGTACTTC.

V gene TRBV27 combines with J gene TRBJ2-7, with D possibly TRBD2 on 6 matching bases. CDR3 length: 15 amino acids. Trimming shortened V by 6 bases and J by 2 bases, and 17 bases separated the two germline ends. The V gene's germline CDR1 is MNHEY and CDR2 SMNVEV (reference sequence). The DNA for the CDR3 is TGTGCCAGCAGGCGGGACCCCATGGGCACCTACGAGCAGTACTTC. It encodes CASRRDPMGTYEQYF.

The chain is built from TRBV12-5 and TRBJ1-1; perhaps TRBD1 as D (6 bases). The CDR3 extends over 15 amino acids. Looked up from germline, CDR1 is LGHNT and CDR2 is FRNRAP. V lost 7 bases and J 1 base, leaving 16 bases between the germline ends. The CDR3 protein is CASVFGGAANTEAFF. The CDR3 nucleotides are TGTGCTAGTGTTTTCGGGGGGGCGGCGAACACTGAAGCTTTCTTT.

This chain's CDR3 is CASSSLLGGNQPQHF. CDR3 in DNA: TGTGCCAGCAGCTCACTCTTGGGGGGGAATCAGCCCCAGCATTTT. The chain is built from TRBV7-2 and TRBJ1-5, with D maybe TRBD1 (5 bases). Germline CDR1 reads SGHTA; CDR2 reads FQGNSA. Trimming left V 4 bases short and J 4 bases short, with 14 bases between. This CDR3 is built from 15 residues.

This CDR3 is CASSASVSGTDSYEQYF. The DNA for the CDR3 is TGTGCCAGCAGCGCCTCAGTATCCGGGACAGACTCCTACGAGCAGTACTTC. The V and J genes are TRBV9 and TRBJ2-7; 7 bases agree with TRBD1. The CDR3 contains 17 residues. Germline CDR1 SGDLS, CDR2 YYNGEE. The junction had 12 bases not matched to a gene; V was cut back by 3 bases and J by 0 bases. The full variable domain, in which reference TRBV9 and TRBJ2-7 provide the parts outside the CDR3, is DSGVTQTPKHLITATGQRVTLRCSPRSGDLSVYWYQQSLDQGLQFLIQYYNGEERAKGNILERFSAQQFPDLHSELNLSSLELGDSALYFCASSASVSGTDSYEQYFGPGTRLTVT.

The V and J genes are TRBV6-1 and TRBJ1-6; TRBD1 might be the D (5 bases). This CDR3 has 16 amino acids. The germline V and J ends were trimmed by 4 bases and 5 bases, with 15 bases remaining between them. Germline lookup yields CDR1 MNHNS and CDR2 SASEGT. The CDR3 here is CASSGGGGVHNSPLHF. For the CDR3, the DNA is TGTGCCAGCAGTGGTGGGGGAGGTGTGCATAATTCACCCCTCCACTTT.

The rearrangement joins TRBV27 to TRBJ2-4; D gene uncertain. The CDR3 loop spans 15 amino acids. Trimming took 5 bases from V and 0 from J, leaving 11 bases between them. Per germline, CDR1 MNHEY and CDR2 SMNVEV (reference sequence). The CDR3 DNA reads TGTGCCAGCAGTCGGAGCTCCCTAGCCAAAAACATTCAGTACTTC. The encoded protein is CASSRSSLAKNIQYF.

The chain employs TRBV30 and TRBJ1-3, with unresolved D. The CDR3 consists of 13 residues. In germline, CDR1 is GTSNPN, CDR2 SVGIG (reference sequence). The germline V and J ends were trimmed by 5 bases and 3 bases, with 11 bases remaining between them. CDR3 protein: CAWDSGLGNTIYF. In nucleotides, the CDR3 is TGTGCCTGGGATTCGGGCCTTGGAAACACCATATATTTT.